The TCR beta chain under discussion was sequenced for a study of Ad26.COV2.S vaccination and SARS-CoV-2 variants. This table comes from immunoSEQ multiplex PCR, and its TCRdb copy is limited to in-frame clones, with some not included. The sample carries roughly 330,000 clones, around 90% recorded once. Treatment here: around 19 received Ad26.COV2.S at low or high dose, single or two shots; 5 received placebo; per-sample allocation not given. Specimens were obtained on day 63 following the first vaccine or placebo injection. The sample was peripheral blood, taken in a trial of Ad26.COV2.S vaccine versus placebo. This TCR derives from a person between 18 and 60 years old who received the Ad26.COV2.S COVID-19 vaccine or a placebo.

CDR3 DNA: TGTGCCAGCGAAAGGGAATACAAAGGCAATGAGCAGTTCTTC. This sequence encodes CASEREYKGNEQFF. This chain connects TRBV7-9 to TRBJ2-1; D is ambiguous. Germline V gene sequence: CDR1 SEHNR, CDR2 FQNEAQ (reference sequence). The V end was cut by 8 bases, the J end by 6 bases, with 17 bases between. This CDR3 spans 14 amino acids.